This T cell receptor beta chain was recorded in a study of blood T cells in healthy people across ages. Ten milliliters was the volume of peripheral blood drawn from each donor. Remarks on this clonotype: What it binds is not known.

A second PCR of roughly 7 to 11 cycles used a sample-barcoded 5' primer and a J-beta primer mix. Each cDNA molecule was tagged by a template-switch adaptor that had 12 random nucleotides. One entry per CDR3 protein results from TCRdb running MiXCR on the 5' RACE reads. The table includes 650,000 to 1,000,000 distinct CDR3 sequences, around 34% detected once. V lost 4 bases and J 4 bases, leaving 20 bases between the germline ends. The CDR3 runs 17 residues. Germline V gene lookup returns CDR1 SGHTA and CDR2 FQGNSA. Study-wide findings and caveats: Age brought a roughly linear fall in TCR beta diversity measured per million T cells. The CMV status of each donor remained undetermined, and this could have confounded shifts in expanded clonotypes.

Sequenced sample: blood. The chain has TRBV7-2 and TRBJ2-1; TRBD1 or TRBD2 may be the D gene (5 bases each). This clonotype was sampled from a young man in good health. CDR3 in DNA: TGTGCCAGCAGCTCGGGGACCGCACAGCGAGGTTACAATGAGCAGTTCTTC. It translates to CASSSGTAQRGYNEQFF.